Described below is a single T cell receptor beta chain sequence and its context. Its antigen is not known. The protocol was immunoSEQ multiplex PCR, while the TCRdb copy is restricted to in-frame clones and leaves out a portion. Found here are approximately 96,000 clones, 90% of them singletons; the top ten hold around 1.5%. These data belong to a study of OX40 agonist ivuxolimab in advanced cancers. Looked up from germline, CDR1 is SQVTM and CDR2 is ANQGSEA. CDR3 length: 13 amino acids. V was shortened by 6 bases and J by 1 base, with 12 bases between the two germline ends. The study's findings and limits: The study found that CD8+ T cells averaged more expanded clones than CD4+.

The chain recombines TRBV29-1 with TRBJ1-1, with D possibly matching TRBD1 (6 bases). The receptor was derived from an adult with an advanced solid tumor such as melanoma, head and neck, liver or kidney cancer. The starting material was CD4+ or CD8+ T cells sorted from blood, obtained in a trial of the OX40 agonist ivuxolimab. CDR3 loop: CSVRQERNTEAFF. The CDR3 DNA reads as TGCAGCGTCAGACAGGAAAGGAACACTGAAGCTTTCTTT. The full variable domain, with the rest looked up from reference TRBV29-1 and TRBJ1-1, is SAVISQKPSRDICQRGTSLTIQCQVDSQVTMMFWYRQQPGQSLTLIATANQGSEATYESGFVIDKFPISRPNLTFSTLTVSNMSPEDSSIYLCSVRQERNTEAFFGQGTRLTVV.